This T cell receptor (beta chain) was sequenced during a study of cytomegalovirus exposure and HLA in healthy donors. Study-wide results and caveats: The classifier reportedly diagnosed cytomegalovirus status with high specificity and sensitivity. The investigators catalogued 150 to 200 TCR beta chains as cytomegalovirus-associated.

Assay: immunoSEQ multiplex PCR; the TCRdb copy retains only in-frame clones and omits some. Of fewer than 200,000 clones in the sample, about nine tenths are singletons; the top ten hold 10%. As concerns this clone: What it binds is unknown.

These donors were members of the roughly 110-subject validation cohort, a group separate from the roughly 670-subject first cohort. Trimming stripped 7 bases from V and 4 bases from J, with 13 bases between. The CDR3 extends over 13 amino acids. Germline CDR1 LNHDA, CDR2 SQIVND (reference sequence). This TCR was sampled from a woman aged 18-30 years in good health and CMV-seropositive. Sequencing input: PBMCs. The rearrangement uses TRBV19 and TRBJ1-2; D is ambiguous. As DNA, the CDR3 is TGTGCCAGTACACCAGGTCCTCGCTATGGCTACACCTTC. Its protein product is CASTPGPRYGYTF.